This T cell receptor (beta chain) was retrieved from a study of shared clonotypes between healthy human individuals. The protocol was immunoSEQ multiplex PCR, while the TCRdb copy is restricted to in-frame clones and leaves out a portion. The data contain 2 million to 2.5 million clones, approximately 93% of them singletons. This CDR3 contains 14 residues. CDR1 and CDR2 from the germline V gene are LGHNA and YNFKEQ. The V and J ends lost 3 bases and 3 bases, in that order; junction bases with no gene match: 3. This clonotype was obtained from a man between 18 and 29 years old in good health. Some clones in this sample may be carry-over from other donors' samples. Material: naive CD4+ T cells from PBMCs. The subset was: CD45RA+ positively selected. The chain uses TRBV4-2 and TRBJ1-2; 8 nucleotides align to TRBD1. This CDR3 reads CASSHGQGHYGYTF. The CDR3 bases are TGTGCCAGCAGCCATGGACAGGGTCACTATGGCTACACCTTC.